These T cell receptor beta chains were read from a single sample in a study of CD8 T cells in Susac syndrome. TCRdb re-called the immunoSEQ multiplex PCR reads with MiXCR, one entry per CDR3 protein. The repertoire holds about 90,000 distinct CDR3 sequences, with roughly 96% as singletons. Sequencing was carried out using CD8+ T cells from PBMCs. The receptor source for this set is a human donor with Susac syndrome. CDR3s include the opening cysteine and the closing phenylalanine or tryptophan. A D gene is named only where the DNA matches it firmly. Expanded clones get a size class; other rows say once, few or many, or leave the size out.

len: 12
j_gene: TRBJ1-1
d_gene: NA
v_gene: TRBV30
abundance: NA
CDR3nt: TGTGCCTGGAGACAGGGCTACACTGAAGCTTTCTTT
CDR3aa: CAWRQGYTEAFF

len: 15
j_gene: TRBJ2-1
d_gene: NA
v_gene: TRBV7-9
abundance: NA
CDR3nt: TGTGCCAGCAGCTTAGCCAGGGGCCTACGTAATGAGCAGTTCTTC
CDR3aa: CASSLARGLRNEQFF

len: 15
j_gene: TRBJ2-2
d_gene: NA
v_gene: TRBV24-1
abundance: NA
CDR3nt: TGTGCCACCAGTGATGGCCGGTGGTCCACCGGGGAGCTGTTTTTT
CDR3aa: CATSDGRWSTGELFF

len: 15
j_gene: TRBJ2-3
d_gene: NA
v_gene: TRBV9
abundance: NA
CDR3nt: TGTGCCAGCAGCGCCGCCGGGACTCGCACAGATACGCAGTATTTT
CDR3aa: CASSAAGTRTDTQYF

len: 15
j_gene: TRBJ2-5
d_gene: TRBD2
v_gene: TRBV18
abundance: NA
CDR3nt: TGTGCCAGCTCACCACCGCTAGCGGGGGAAGAGACCCAGTACTTC
CDR3aa: CASSPPLAGEETQYF

len: 13
j_gene: TRBJ1-4
d_gene: TRBD1
v_gene: TRBV20-1
abundance: once
CDR3nt: TGCAGTGCTAGCGGGACAGGGAATGAAAAACTGTTTTTT
CDR3aa: CSASGTGNEKLFF

len: 13
j_gene: TRBJ2-5
d_gene: NA
v_gene: TRBV6-2/TRBV6-3
abundance: NA
CDR3nt: TGTGCCAGCAGTTCTCGCCACGTGGAGACCCAGTACTTC
CDR3aa: CASSSRHVETQYF

len: 14
j_gene: TRBJ1-1
d_gene: TRBD1
v_gene: TRBV20-1
abundance: NA
CDR3nt: TGCAGTGCTAGAGCTTGGGACAGGGAGACGGAAGCTTTCTTT
CDR3aa: CSARAWDRETEAFF

len: 16
j_gene: TRBJ1-6
d_gene: TRBD1
v_gene: TRBV4-3
abundance: NA
CDR3nt: TGCGCCAGCAGCCAGGAACAGGGGGCCTATAATTCACCCCTCCACTTT
CDR3aa: CASSQEQGAYNSPLHF

len: 12
j_gene: TRBJ1-3
d_gene: NA
v_gene: TRBV12-3/TRBV12-4
abundance: NA
CDR3nt: TGTGCCAGCAGTTTAGGAAGAAACACCATATATTTT
CDR3aa: CASSLGRNTIYF

len: 18
j_gene: TRBJ2-7
d_gene: TRBD2
v_gene: TRBV9
abundance: NA
CDR3nt: TGTGCCAGCAGCGTAGCACTAGCGGGGGCCCAGGGAGTGGACGAGCAGTACTTC
CDR3aa: CASSVALAGAQGVDEQYF

len: 15
j_gene: TRBJ1-1
d_gene: NA
v_gene: TRBV7-9
abundance: once
CDR3nt: TGTGCCAGCAGCTTATCAGACAACCGGGGATCTGAAGTTTTCTTT
CDR3aa: CASSLSDNRGSEVFF

len: 14
j_gene: TRBJ1-1
d_gene: NA
v_gene: TRBV6-5
abundance: NA
CDR3nt: TGTGCCAGCAGTCCGGGACTCCGGAACACTGAAGCTTTCTTT
CDR3aa: CASSPGLRNTEAFF

len: 17
j_gene: TRBJ2-1
d_gene: TRBD2
v_gene: TRBV7-2
abundance: NA
CDR3nt: TGTGCCAGCAGCTCGAAGCGTCCGGGACTAGCGGACAATGAGCAGTTCTTC
CDR3aa: CASSSKRPGLADNEQFF

len: 14
j_gene: TRBJ2-4
d_gene: NA
v_gene: TRBV20-1
abundance: NA
CDR3nt: TGCAGTGCATCACAGAACGTAGCCAAAAACATTCAGTACTTC
CDR3aa: CSASQNVAKNIQYF

len: 14
j_gene: TRBJ1-1
d_gene: NA
v_gene: TRBV27
abundance: NA
CDR3nt: TGTGCCAGCAGTTCCCAAGGGGCGAACACTGAAGCTTTCTTT
CDR3aa: CASSSQGANTEAFF

len: 15
j_gene: TRBJ1-6
d_gene: TRBD1
v_gene: TRBV5-6
abundance: NA
CDR3nt: TGTGCCAGCAGCTTTGTGGACAGGGCAAATTCACCCCTCCACTTT
CDR3aa: CASSFVDRANSPLHF

len: 14
j_gene: TRBJ2-5
d_gene: NA
v_gene: TRBV28
abundance: NA
CDR3nt: TGTGCCAGCAGTTCCGGAGGGGTGAGGGAGACCCAGTACTTC
CDR3aa: CASSSGGVRETQYF

len: 12
j_gene: TRBJ1-1
d_gene: TRBD1
v_gene: TRBV19
abundance: NA
CDR3nt: TGTGCCAGTACGTCAGGGGGAGTCGAAGCTTTCTTT
CDR3aa: CASTSGGVEAFF

len: 16
j_gene: TRBJ1-2
d_gene: TRBD1
v_gene: TRBV20-1
abundance: NA
CDR3nt: TGCAGTGCTAGAGAGGACAGGGGGCTATTAAACTATGGCTACACCTTC
CDR3aa: CSAREDRGLLNYGYTF

len: 13
j_gene: TRBJ1-1
d_gene: TRBD1
v_gene: TRBV14
abundance: NA
CDR3nt: TGTGCCAGCAGCCCGGGACAGTACACTGAAGCTTTCTTT
CDR3aa: CASSPGQYTEAFF

len: 12
j_gene: TRBJ1-2
d_gene: NA
v_gene: TRBV30
abundance: NA
CDR3nt: TGTGCCTGCTCGGGACCTACCCATGGCTACACCTTC
CDR3aa: CACSGPTHGYTF

len: 15
j_gene: TRBJ1-2
d_gene: NA
v_gene: TRBV6-2/TRBV6-3
abundance: NA
CDR3nt: TGTGCCAGCAGTCTCGTCCTAGCGACTAACTATGGCTACACCTTC
CDR3aa: CASSLVLATNYGYTF

len: 15
j_gene: TRBJ2-7
d_gene: TRBD2
v_gene: TRBV20-1
abundance: NA
CDR3nt: TGCAGTGCTAGTTGGACGGGGGGGCCAGACTACGAGCAGTACTTC
CDR3aa: CSASWTGGPDYEQYF

len: 13
j_gene: TRBJ1-1
d_gene: NA
v_gene: TRBV12-3/TRBV12-4
abundance: NA
CDR3nt: TGTGCCAGCAGTTTAGAAATGAACACTGAAGCTTTCTTT
CDR3aa: CASSLEMNTEAFF

len: 13
j_gene: TRBJ2-7
d_gene: NA
v_gene: TRBV11-1
abundance: NA
CDR3nt: TGTGCCAGCAGCCTGGGACGTACCTACGAGCAGTACTTC
CDR3aa: CASSLGRTYEQYF

len: 15
j_gene: TRBJ2-7
d_gene: TRBD1
v_gene: TRBV19
abundance: NA
CDR3nt: TGTGCCAGTAGTACCTCCGGGACAGGGGAGTACGAGCAGTACTTC
CDR3aa: CASSTSGTGEYEQYF

len: 15
j_gene: TRBJ1-2
d_gene: TRBD1
v_gene: TRBV27
abundance: NA
CDR3nt: TGTGCCAGCAGTTCCAGACAGGGGCGGTACTATGGCTACACCTTC
CDR3aa: CASSSRQGRYYGYTF

len: 15
j_gene: TRBJ2-3
d_gene: TRBD2
v_gene: TRBV29-1
abundance: NA
CDR3nt: TGCAGCGTTGAAGAACGGGGGGGACGCACAGATACGCAGTATTTT
CDR3aa: CSVEERGGRTDTQYF

len: 15
j_gene: TRBJ1-2
d_gene: TRBD1
v_gene: TRBV6-5
abundance: NA
CDR3nt: TGTGCCAGCAGTACGCCTCGACAGGGGAACTATGGCTACACCTTC
CDR3aa: CASSTPRQGNYGYTF

len: 14
j_gene: TRBJ1-5
d_gene: NA
v_gene: TRBV6-5
abundance: NA
CDR3nt: TGTGCCAGCTCACCCGGGACCAACAATCAGCCCCAGCATTTT
CDR3aa: CASSPGTNNQPQHF

len: 16
j_gene: TRBJ2-5
d_gene: TRBD2
v_gene: TRBV20-1
abundance: NA
CDR3nt: TGCAGTGCTAGGAAACTAGCGGGGGGCCGGCAAGAGACCCAGTACTTC
CDR3aa: CSARKLAGGRQETQYF

len: 14
j_gene: TRBJ1-2
d_gene: TRBD1
v_gene: TRBV6-5
abundance: NA
CDR3nt: TGTGCCAGCATCGACGCCAGGGGGGACTATGGCTACACCTTC
CDR3aa: CASIDARGDYGYTF

len: 15
j_gene: TRBJ2-7
d_gene: NA
v_gene: TRBV11-2
abundance: NA
CDR3nt: TGTGCCAGCAGCAACAGACAGACTAGCTCCTACGAGCAGTACTTC
CDR3aa: CASSNRQTSSYEQYF

len: 17
j_gene: TRBJ2-5
d_gene: TRBD2
v_gene: TRBV2
abundance: NA
CDR3nt: TGTGCCAGCAGCTACGCGACTAGCGGGGGGAGACAAGAGACCCAGTACTTC
CDR3aa: CASSYATSGGRQETQYF

len: 15
j_gene: TRBJ2-5
d_gene: NA
v_gene: TRBV20-1
abundance: once
CDR3nt: TGCAGTGCTAGAGATTCGAGGGGCGCTGGGGAGACCCAGTACTTC
CDR3aa: CSARDSRGAGETQYF

len: 14
j_gene: TRBJ2-7
d_gene: TRBD1
v_gene: TRBV14
abundance: NA
CDR3nt: TGTGCCAGCAGCCAAGTCGAGGGGGCGCGTGAGCAGTACTTC
CDR3aa: CASSQVEGAREQYF

len: 15
j_gene: TRBJ2-7
d_gene: TRBD2
v_gene: TRBV10-3
abundance: NA
CDR3nt: TGTGCCATCAGTGAAGAAGGACTAGTGAGGGACGAGCAGTACTTC
CDR3aa: CAISEEGLVRDEQYF

len: 13
j_gene: TRBJ1-2
d_gene: NA
v_gene: TRBV6-4
abundance: NA
CDR3nt: TGTGCCAGCAGTGGTCAGGGAGACTATGGCTACACCTTC
CDR3aa: CASSGQGDYGYTF

len: 14
j_gene: TRBJ2-2
d_gene: NA
v_gene: TRBV6-2/TRBV6-3
abundance: NA
CDR3nt: TGTGCCAGCAGCCTACAGGGGAACACCGGGGAGCTGTTTTTT
CDR3aa: CASSLQGNTGELFF

len: 14
j_gene: TRBJ2-2
d_gene: NA
v_gene: TRBV6-6
abundance: NA
CDR3nt: TGTGCCAGCAGTTCCGGGACACCCACCGGGGAGCTGTTTTTT
CDR3aa: CASSSGTPTGELFF

len: 14
j_gene: TRBJ2-2
d_gene: TRBD1
v_gene: TRBV5-4
abundance: once
CDR3nt: TGTGCCAGCAGCCCCCAGGGGGACACCGGGGAGCTGTTTTTT
CDR3aa: CASSPQGDTGELFF

len: 16
j_gene: TRBJ1-3
d_gene: NA
v_gene: TRBV30
abundance: NA
CDR3nt: TGTGCCTGGAGTCCCGACAGATCTTCTACTGGAAACACCATATATTTT
CDR3aa: CAWSPDRSSTGNTIYF

len: 10
j_gene: TRBJ1-6
d_gene: NA
v_gene: TRBV30
abundance: NA
CDR3nt: TGTGCCTGGAAGGGTGAGGCCCTCCACTTT
CDR3aa: CAWKGEALHF

len: 14
j_gene: TRBJ2-1
d_gene: NA
v_gene: TRBV20-1
abundance: once
CDR3nt: TGCAGTGCTAGAGACCCGGCAGGGCTGAATGAGCAGTTCTTC
CDR3aa: CSARDPAGLNEQFF

len: 12
j_gene: TRBJ2-7
d_gene: NA
v_gene: TRBV28
abundance: NA
CDR3nt: TGTGCCAGCAGTCCTAGCCCCTACGAGCAGTACTTC
CDR3aa: CASSPSPYEQYF

len: 15
j_gene: TRBJ2-3
d_gene: TRBD1
v_gene: TRBV5-4
abundance: NA
CDR3nt: TGTGCCAGCAGCACTTCAGGGGGATCCGCAGATACGCAGTATTTT
CDR3aa: CASSTSGGSADTQYF

len: 12
j_gene: TRBJ2-2
d_gene: TRBD1
v_gene: TRBV30
abundance: NA
CDR3nt: TGTGCCTGGACAGGGGGTCCCGGGGAGCTGTTTTTT
CDR3aa: CAWTGGPGELFF

len: 16
j_gene: TRBJ2-2
d_gene: TRBD1
v_gene: TRBV10-3
abundance: NA
CDR3nt: TGTGCCATCAGTGAAAAACGGACAGGGGGCACCGGGGAGCTGTTTTTT
CDR3aa: CAISEKRTGGTGELFF

len: 14
j_gene: TRBJ1-5
d_gene: NA
v_gene: TRBV20-1
abundance: NA
CDR3nt: TGCAGTGCTAGAGGGTCAGGGGGCAATCAGCCCCAGCATTTT
CDR3aa: CSARGSGGNQPQHF

len: 14
j_gene: TRBJ2-1
d_gene: NA
v_gene: TRBV20-1
abundance: NA
CDR3nt: TGCAGTGCTAAGCTAGTGAGCTCCTACAATGAGCAGTTCTTC
CDR3aa: CSAKLVSSYNEQFF

len: 16
j_gene: TRBJ1-4
d_gene: NA
v_gene: TRBV5-6
abundance: once
CDR3nt: TGTGCCAGCAGCTTGGACACCGGGACCGGAGTTGAAAAACTGTTTTTT
CDR3aa: CASSLDTGTGVEKLFF

len: 16
j_gene: TRBJ1-6
d_gene: NA
v_gene: TRBV9
abundance: once
CDR3nt: TGTGCCAGCAGCTCTACAGGGTTGCCCTATAATTCACCCCTCCACTTT
CDR3aa: CASSSTGLPYNSPLHF